The sequence of this T cell receptor beta chain was determined in a study of beta chain features in type 1 diabetes. This clone turned up a few times. What it binds is not known. Sequencing targeted expressed TCRB transcripts, as all isolated RNA had been reverse transcribed. Produced via immunoSEQ multiplex PCR; TCRdb's table is partial and in-frame only. This table holds about 930,000 clones, about 17% found once. Overall study findings and caveats: Sequencing of cDNA might inflate the share of cells that strongly express TCR. In the patient group, naive, central memory and Treg TCRB repertoires seemed more alike than in the healthy donor group.

Based on CD45RO/CCR7/CD25/CD127/CD95/CD27, CD4+ regulatory, stem cell-like memory, naive and central memory cells were sorted. V was pared by 3 bases and J by 4 bases, with 9 bases between. Looked up from germline, CDR1 is MDHEN and CDR2 is SYDVKM. The CDR3 runs 13 residues. Sequencing used naive CD4+ T cells from blood. The genes are TRBV28 and TRBJ1-2; D is ambiguous. The sequence was collected from a woman under 30 in good health. The CDR3 loop reads CASSFAGGYGYTF. CDR3 coding DNA: TGTGCCAGCAGTTTTGCAGGCGGCTATGGCTACACCTTC.